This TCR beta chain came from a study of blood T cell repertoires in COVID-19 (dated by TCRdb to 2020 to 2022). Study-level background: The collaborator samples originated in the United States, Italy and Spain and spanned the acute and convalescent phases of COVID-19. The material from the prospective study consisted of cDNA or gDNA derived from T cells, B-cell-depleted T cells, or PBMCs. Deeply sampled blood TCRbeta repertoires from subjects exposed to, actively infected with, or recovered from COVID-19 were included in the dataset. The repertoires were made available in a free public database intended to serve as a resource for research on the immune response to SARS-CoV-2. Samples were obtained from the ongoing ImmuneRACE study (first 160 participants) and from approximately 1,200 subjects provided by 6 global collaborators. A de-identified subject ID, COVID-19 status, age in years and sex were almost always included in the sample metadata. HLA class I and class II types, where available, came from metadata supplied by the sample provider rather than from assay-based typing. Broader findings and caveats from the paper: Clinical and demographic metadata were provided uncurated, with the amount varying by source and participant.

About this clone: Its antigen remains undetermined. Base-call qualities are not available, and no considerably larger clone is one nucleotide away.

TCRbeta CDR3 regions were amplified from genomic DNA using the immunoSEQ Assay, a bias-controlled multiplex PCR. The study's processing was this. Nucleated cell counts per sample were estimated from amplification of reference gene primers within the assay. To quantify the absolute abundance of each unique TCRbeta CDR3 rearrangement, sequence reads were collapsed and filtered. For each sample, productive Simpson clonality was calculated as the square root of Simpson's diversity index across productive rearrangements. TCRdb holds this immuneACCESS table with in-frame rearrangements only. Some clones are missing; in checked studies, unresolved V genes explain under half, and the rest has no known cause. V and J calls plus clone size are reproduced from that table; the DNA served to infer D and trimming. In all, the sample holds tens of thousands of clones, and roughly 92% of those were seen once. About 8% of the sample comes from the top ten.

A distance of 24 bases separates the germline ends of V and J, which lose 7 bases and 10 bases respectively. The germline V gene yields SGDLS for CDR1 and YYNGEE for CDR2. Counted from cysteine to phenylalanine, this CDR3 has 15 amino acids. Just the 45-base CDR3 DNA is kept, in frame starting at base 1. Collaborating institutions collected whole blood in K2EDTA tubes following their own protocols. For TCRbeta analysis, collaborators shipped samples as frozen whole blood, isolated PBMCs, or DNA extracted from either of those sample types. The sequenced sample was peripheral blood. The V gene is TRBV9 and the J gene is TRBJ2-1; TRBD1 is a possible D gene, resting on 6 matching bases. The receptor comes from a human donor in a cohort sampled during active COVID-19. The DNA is TGTGCCAGCGCCCCCCAGGGGCCAATGTATTTAGAGCAGTTCTTC. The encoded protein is CASAPQGPMYLEQFF.